The T cell receptor beta chain under discussion was sequenced for a study of Ad26.COV2.S vaccination and SARS-CoV-2 variants. Generated by immunoSEQ multiplex PCR, the TCRdb table keeps only in-frame clones and is missing some. The profile shows 300,000 to 500,000 clones, about 88% of them singletons. The germline V and J ends were trimmed by 4 bases and 7 bases, with 15 bases remaining between them. The CDR3 consists of 15 residues. Per the germline V gene, CDR1 is KGHDR and CDR2 is SFDVKD. Treatment specified: around 19 received Ad26.COV2.S at low or high dose, single or two shots; several received placebo; per-sample allocation not given. Samples were taken on day 63 after the first vaccine or placebo injection. An 18-55-year-old adult in Boston served as donor.

This TCR derives from a person between 18 and 59 years old who received the Ad26.COV2.S COVID-19 vaccine or a placebo. The chain links TRBV24-1 to TRBJ2-2; TRBD1 might be the D (6 bases). The sequencing used peripheral blood, collected in a trial of Ad26.COV2.S vaccine versus placebo. The CDR3 nucleotides are TGTGCCACCAGTGAGCCTAGGGGGAACGGCGGGGAGCTGTTTTTT. The encoded protein is CATSEPRGNGGELFF.